The sequence of this TCR beta chain was determined in a study of cytomegalovirus exposure and HLA in healthy donors. Study outcomes and limitations: DRB1 had the most TCR associations and HLA-C the fewest, a later analysis found, with rates varying by HLA locus. A few of the chains that were CMV-associated were confirmed in vitro to be specific for CMV antigens. In an earlier analysis, in roughly 580 donors, most V segments appeared productive either ~87% or ~30% of the time.

Primers for the PCR totalled 60 Vbeta and 13 Jbeta. The protocol was immunoSEQ multiplex PCR, while the TCRdb copy is restricted to in-frame clones and leaves out a portion. Of hundreds of thousands of clones listed, roughly 80% are singletons. V shed 0 bases and J shed 8 bases, with 14 bases lying between them. This CDR3 is 14 amino acids long. The germline CDR1 and CDR2 sequences are GTSNPN and SVGIG (reference sequence). Notes on this clone: The target antigen is unknown.

The receptor comes from a girl aged 2 to 10 in good health and CMV-seronegative. The chain has TRBV30 and TRBJ2-1; maybe TRBD2 (5 bases). Input material: PBMCs. The CDR3 coding sequence is TGTGCCTGGAGTGTTTCCGGGGTCTTGGATGAGCAGTTCTTC. Translating gives CAWSVSGVLDEQFF.